Below, one T cell receptor beta chain is given with its context. Its antigen is not identified. The study pooled second doses at about 4 or about 12 weeks. The entry originates in a study of T cell responses to AZD1222 COVID-19 vaccine. TCRdb's copy holds only in-frame clones and misses some; the assay was immunoSEQ multiplex PCR. The top ten clones hold 1.9% of a sample with about 140,000 clones, approximately 90% of them seen once. Study results and limitations: White British ancestry dominated among donors, who included more females, and clonal diversity was possibly underestimated. Spike was spanned by vaccine-associated CD4 TCRs, with dominance at 160-218 and 743-854. Nearly half of spike-specific TCRs reportedly go after variant regions that carry no mutations.

V was clipped by 4 bases and J by 8 bases, with 13 bases between them. Germline V CDR1 and CDR2: KGHDR, SFDVKD. The CDR3 extends over 13 amino acids. This chain links TRBV24-1 with TRBJ1-2; TRBD1 might be the D (5 bases). Sequences were derived from peripheral blood, sampled 28 days after the second AZD1222 dose. This clonotype was sampled from an adult who received the AZD1222 COVID-19 vaccine. CDR3 coding DNA: TGTGCCACCAGTGACCGACGGGGGGACGGCTACACCTTC. This codes for CATSDRRGDGYTF.